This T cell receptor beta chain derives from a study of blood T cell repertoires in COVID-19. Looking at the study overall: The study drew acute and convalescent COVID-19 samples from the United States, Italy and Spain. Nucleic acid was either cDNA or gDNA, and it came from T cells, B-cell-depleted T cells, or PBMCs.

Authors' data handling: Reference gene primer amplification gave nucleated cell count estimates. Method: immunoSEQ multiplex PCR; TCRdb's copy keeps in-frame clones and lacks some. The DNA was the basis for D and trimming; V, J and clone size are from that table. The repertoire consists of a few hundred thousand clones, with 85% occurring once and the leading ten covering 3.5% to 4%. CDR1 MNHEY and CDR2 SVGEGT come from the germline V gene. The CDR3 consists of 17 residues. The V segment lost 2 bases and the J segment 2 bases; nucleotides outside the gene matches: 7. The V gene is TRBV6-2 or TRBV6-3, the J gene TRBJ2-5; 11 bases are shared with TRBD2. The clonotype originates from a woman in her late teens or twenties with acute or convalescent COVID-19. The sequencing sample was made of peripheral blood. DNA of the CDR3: TGTGCCAGCAGTTACCGGATAGGGACTAGCGGACAAGAGACCCAGTACTTC. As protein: CASSYRIGTSGQETQYF.